The 14 T cell receptor beta chains reported below all come from one sample, sequenced in a study of blood T cell repertoires in COVID-19. Clones were sequenced by immunoSEQ multiplex PCR, and TCRdb holds only the in-frame ones, with some missing. The table records tens of thousands of clones, about 92% of them present only once. Sequencing used peripheral blood. The receptors were sampled from a human donor in a cohort sampled during active COVID-19.

The chain recombines TRBV9 with TRBJ2-2; TRBD2 matches at 9 bases. The V gene's germline CDR1 is SGDLS and CDR2 YYNGEE. This CDR3 is 16 amino acids long. V gave up 4 bases and J gave up 5 bases; unmatched junction bases: 9. CDR3 nucleotide sequence: TGTGCCAGCAGCATATCCGCGGGGGGGCGAACCGGGGAGCTGTTTTTT. This encodes CASSISAGGRTGELFF.

The chain has TRBV7-9 and TRBJ2-2; perhaps TRBD2 as D (5 bases). The V end was cut by 10 bases, the J end by 0 bases, with 15 bases between. This CDR3 is 15 amino acids long. Looked up from germline, CDR1 is SEHNR and CDR2 is FQNEAQ (reference sequence). The CDR3 bases are TGTGCCACCACCCGACCGGGATCGAACACCGGGGAGCTGTTTTTT. This sequence encodes CATTRPGSNTGELFF. The entire variable domain, with the rest obtained from reference TRBV7-9 and TRBJ2-2, is as follows: DTGVSQNPRHKITKRGQNVTFRCDPISEHNRLYWYRQTLGQGPEFLTYFQNEAQLEKSRLLSDRFSAERPKGSFSTLEIQRTEQGDSAMYLCATTRPGSNTGELFFGEGSRLTVL.

This rearrangement joins TRBV7-2 to TRBJ1-3; D is perhaps TRBD1 (6 bases). The V end lost 3 bases, the J end lost 4 bases, and 7 bases lay between the germline ends. The CDR3 runs 13 residues. Per the germline V gene, CDR1 is SGHTA and CDR2 is FQGNSA. As DNA, the CDR3 is TGTGCCAGCAGCTTCGACAGGGGAAACACCATATATTTT. Translation: CASSFDRGNTIYF. Using reference TRBV7-2 and TRBJ1-3 for the parts outside the CDR3, the full variable domain is GAGVSQSPSNKVTEKGKDVELRCDPISGHTALYWYRQSLGQGLEFLIYFQGNSAPDKSGLPSDRFSAERTGGSVSTLTIQRTQQEDSAVYLCASSFDRGNTIYFGEGSWLTVV.

This clone has a single count. V gene TRBV27 combines with J gene TRBJ1-5, with D possibly matching TRBD1 (5 bases). The length of the CDR3 is 21 residues. V dropped 0 bases and J dropped 0 bases, with 24 bases sitting between them. Germline loops: CDR1 MNHEY, CDR2 SMNVEV (reference sequence). The CDR3: CASSLSRTGPRGLFSNQPQHF. Here the CDR3 DNA reads TGTGCCAGCAGTTTATCCAGGACGGGCCCCCGGGGGTTGTTTAGCAATCAGCCCCAGCATTTT.

J is TRBJ1-5 and V is TRBV15, with 7 nucleotides matching TRBD1. The CDR3 has 14 residues. The V gene's germline CDR1 is LNHNV and CDR2 YYDKDF (reference sequence). Trimming at V came to 5 bases and at J to 3 bases, leaving 4 bases not matched to a gene. CDR3 residues: CATSPGQFNQPQHF. CDR3 in DNA: TGTGCCACCAGCCCGGGACAGTTCAATCAGCCCCAGCATTTT.

The V call is TRBV6-2 or TRBV6-3, the J call TRBJ2-1; 8 bases line up with TRBD1. V shed 6 bases, J shed 10 bases, and the junction held 8 bases outside the gene matches. Germline assignment: CDR1 MNHEY and CDR2 SVGEGT. CDR3 size: 13 residues. CDR3 nucleotide sequence: TGTGCCAGCAGCTTGACAGGGGCTAGGGAGCAGTTCTTC. Translation gives CASSLTGAREQFF.

Comment on this clone: Other DNA sequences in this sample translate to the same CDR3. V is TRBV9 and J is TRBJ1-2, with D maybe TRBD1 (6 bases). There are 13 residues in the CDR3. Germline V gene sequence: CDR1 SGDLS, CDR2 YYNGEE. The germline V and J ends were trimmed by 5 bases and 7 bases, with 15 bases remaining between them. The CDR3 coding sequence is TGTGCCAGCAGTGGAGAGGGGGTGGGTGGCTACACCTTC. This codes for CASSGEGVGGYTF. The variable domain in full, with the rest retrieved from reference TRBV9 and TRBJ1-2, is DSGVTQTPKHLITATGQRVTLRCSPRSGDLSVYWYQQSLDQGLQFLIQYYNGEERAKGNILERFSAQQFPDLHSELNLSSLELGDSALYFCASSGEGVGGYTFGSGTRLTVV.

This clone is a singleton in its sample. This chain connects TRBV3-1 (or the pseudogene TRBV3-2) to TRBJ2-5, with TRBD2 matching over 9 bases. The CDR3 length is 17 residues. Germline CDR1 LGHDT, CDR2 YNNKEL (reference sequence). V lost 3 bases to trimming and J lost 3 bases; unmatched junction nucleotides: 11. This CDR3 reads CASSQWGTSKRKETQYF. As DNA, the CDR3 is TGTGCCAGCAGCCAGTGGGGGACTAGCAAAAGAAAAGAGACCCAGTACTTC.

Note on this clone: Its ends do not fully match the called genes, so a read error is possible. The chain couples TRBV7-7 to TRBJ1-5; TRBD1 matches 11 bases. The CDR3 spans 15 residues. Germline CDR1 is SSHAT and CDR2 is FNYEAQ (reference sequence). The chain's CDR3 is CASSLVDRGRQPQHF. The CDR3 region has the DNA TGTGCTAGCAGCTTAGTGGACAGGGGGCGTCAGCCCCAGCATTTT.

V gene TRBV4-2 combines with J gene TRBJ1-5; TRBD1 agrees at 7 bases. Germline-derived CDR1 and CDR2 are LGHNA and YNFKEQ. V shed 1 base, J shed 1 base, and the junction held 4 bases outside the gene matches. CDR3 length equals 16 residues. In DNA, the CDR3 is TGTGCCAGCAGCCAAGGTCCGGGACAGAGCAATCAGCCCCAGCATTTT. It translates to CASSQGPGQSNQPQHF.

The chain couples TRBV3-1 (or the pseudogene TRBV3-2) to TRBJ2-7; 8 nucleotides line up with TRBD2. V was clipped by 6 bases and J by 6 bases; unmatched bases: 13. The germline gives CDR1 LGHDT, CDR2 YNNKEL (reference sequence). The CDR3 has 15 amino acids. The CDR3 spells CASSLRGGLVAEQYF. The CDR3 nucleotides are TGTGCCAGCAGTCTTAGGGGGGGACTAGTGGCCGAGCAGTACTTC.

The chain couples TRBV19 to TRBJ2-6; D unresolved. Per germline, CDR1 LNHDA and CDR2 SQIVND (reference sequence). This CDR3 region has 15 residues. Trimming left V 8 bases short and J 1 base short, with 12 bases between. The CDR3 loop reads CASSAFASGANVLTF. The CDR3 bases are TGTGCCAGTTCCGCCTTCGCGTCTGGGGCCAACGTCCTGACTTTC. The entire variable domain, with the rest obtained from reference TRBV19 and TRBJ2-6, is as follows: DGGITQSPKYLFRKEGQNVTLSCEQNLNHDAMYWYRQDPGQGLRLIYYSQIVNDFQKGDIAEGYSVSREKKESFPLTVTSAQKNPTAFYLCASSAFASGANVLTFGAGSRLTVL.

The V and J genes are TRBV7-2 and TRBJ1-4; tentative D call: TRBD1 (6 bases). The V and J ends lost 5 bases and 5 bases respectively, with 12 bases between them. Germline values: CDR1 SGHTA, CDR2 FQGNSA. This CDR3 region has 14 residues. CDR3 DNA: TGTGCCAGCAGCCCCGGACAGTTAAATGAAAAACTGTTTTTT. This gives the protein CASSPGQLNEKLFF.

The chain joins TRBV27 to TRBJ2-7; 7 nucleotides align to TRBD1. This CDR3 contains 14 residues. Unmatched junction bases numbered 11, after V lost 5 bases and J lost 7 bases. Germline CDR1 is MNHEY and CDR2 is SMNVEV (reference sequence). The CDR3 DNA follows: TGTGCCAGCAGTGAACCGGGACAGCTGGGGGAGCAGTACTTC. Its translation is CASSEPGQLGEQYF.